This T cell receptor (beta chain) derives from a study of beta chain features in type 1 diabetes. Notes on the study in general: Researchers cautioned that cDNA sequencing could over-represent cells with high TCR expression.

In this sample, this clone turned up a few times. No antigen is known for it. The germline V gene has CDR1 MDHEN and CDR2 SYDVKM. The trim removed 5 bases at V and 2 bases at J, leaving 8 bases unmatched. The CDR3 runs to 15 residues. Expressed TCRB transcripts were sequenced after all isolated RNA was converted to cDNA. TCRdb keeps only in-frame clones here, not all; method: immunoSEQ multiplex PCR. Counted here are more than 120,000 clones, 10% occurring once; the ten biggest clones make up under 1.5%. Source material: naive CD4+ T cells from blood. The source is a man younger than 30 in good health. The genes are TRBV28 and TRBJ2-7, with 8 bases fitting TRBD1. CDR3 coding DNA: TGTGCCAGCAGTAAGCCGGGACAGGCAACCTACGAGCAGTACTTC. This translates into CASSKPGQATYEQYF.